The rows below give T cell receptor beta chains drawn from one sample of a study of blood T cells in healthy people across ages. One entry per CDR3 protein results from TCRdb running MiXCR on the 5' RACE reads. Of around 1,800,000 distinct CDR3 sequences in the sample, 35% to 50% are singletons; the top ten hold approximately 22%. The sample taken for sequencing was blood. The source is a human donor in good health. The CDR3 runs from the conserved cysteine through the conserved F or W. The order of the fields is J gene, V gene, CDR3 length, D gene, clone size, CDR3 DNA, CDR3 protein. A D gene is named only where the DNA matches it firmly. Clone size is given for some rows only: seen once, a few or many times, or a class if the clone is expanded.

TRBJ1-1 TRBV7-6 14 . . TGTGCCAGCAGCTTAGTGCCCGGCAGGGGTGAAGCTTTCTTT CASSLVPGRGEAFF
TRBJ1-2 TRBV29-1 15 . . TGCAGCGTTGAACTTTCTCCGGACCTCAACTATGGCTACACCTTC CSVELSPDLNYGYTF
TRBJ1-1 TRBV29-1 14 TRBD1 . TGCAGCGTTGGTGGACAGGGGGCATCCACTGAAGCTTTCTTT CSVGGQGASTEAFF
TRBJ2-7 TRBV7-2 13 . . TGTGCCAGCAGCCCACGACCGACCTACGAGCAGTACTTC CASSPRPTYEQYF
TRBJ2-7 TRBV10-3 14 . . TGTGCCATCAGGACTAGAGGGAGCTACTACGAGCAGTACTTC CAIRTRGSYYEQYF
TRBJ2-3 TRBV6-2/TRBV6-3 15 TRBD1 . TGTGCCAGCTGGGACAGGGGGCGCTTCGCAGATACGCAGTATTTT CASWDRGRFADTQYF
TRBJ2-3 TRBV4-3 14 . . TGCGCCAGCAGCCAAGTCCGAGGAAGAAATACGCAGTATTTT CASSQVRGRNTQYF
TRBJ1-2 TRBV7-2 13 . . TGTGCCAGCAGCCCAGGGTGGATCGATGGCTACACCTTC CASSPGWIDGYTF
TRBJ2-1 TRBV9 18 TRBD1 . TGTGCCAGCAGCGCCCCGAAGGACAGGCGTAGCTCCTACAATGAGCAGTTCTTC CASSAPKDRRSSYNEQFF
TRBJ2-5 TRBV4-2 17 TRBD2 . TGTGCCAGCAGCCAAAGGGGCGGGGGGGCCATCGAGGAGACCCAGTACTTC CASSQRGGGAIEETQYF
TRBJ1-1 TRBV29-1 14 TRBD1 few TGCAGCGTTGAAGGGACAGGGGGCATCGGTGAAGCTTTCTTT CSVEGTGGIGEAFF
TRBJ2-1 TRBV12-3/TRBV12-4 16 . many TGTGCCAGCAGCTTAGGGGGGTCGAGCTCCTACAATGAGCAGTTCTTC CASSLGGSSSYNEQFF
TRBJ2-5 TRBV6-6 15 . few TGTGCCAGCAGTTACGGGCAGGGAGGACGCGAGACCCAGTACTTC CASSYGQGGRETQYF
TRBJ1-1 TRBV2 15 . . TGTGCCAGCAGTGGGAGGGAGCCGAGAAAAACTGAAGCTTTCTTT CASSGREPRKTEAFF
TRBJ1-5 TRBV7-2 17 . once TGTGCCAGCAGCTTAAAATCCAGCGGGGGCAGCACAGATACGCAGCATTTT CASSLKSSGGSTDTQHF
TRBJ2-3 TRBV10-2 15 . . TGCGCCAGCAGAGAAGAACGGTGGGGCACAGATACGCAGTATTTT CASREERWGTDTQYF
TRBJ2-1 TRBV3-1 12 . few TGTGCCAGCAGCCAAGAATCGCATGAGCAGTTCTTC CASSQESHEQFF
TRBJ1-2 TRBV20-1 14 . few TGCAGTGCCCCGTTGCCAGGGACGGGGGTAGGCTACACCTTC CSAPLPGTGVGYTF
TRBJ1-2 TRBV9 16 TRBD1 . TGTGCCAGCAGCGTAGCCCGGGACAGATTTAACTATGGCTACACCTTC CASSVARDRFNYGYTF
TRBJ1-5 TRBV20-1 13 . . TGCAGTGCTAGGTTAGGGGCTGGACAGCCCCAGCATTTT CSARLGAGQPQHF
TRBJ2-7 TRBV4-2 14 . . TGTGCCAGCAGCCACGAGGGACCTTACTACGAGCAGTACTTC CASSHEGPYYEQYF
TRBJ2-1 TRBV2 14 . few TGTGCCAGCAGTGCGCTCGTCTCCCAAGGCGAGCAGTTCTTC CASSALVSQGEQFF
TRBJ2-1 TRBV5-1 16 TRBD1 few TGCGCCAGCAGCTTGGGGCAGGGGGAGTACTATTATGAGCAGTTCTTC CASSLGQGEYYYEQFF
TRBJ1-2 TRBV12-3/TRBV12-4 16 . few TGTGCCAGCAGTTTAACCGTGAGGATGGGAGGCGGTGGCTACACCTTC CASSLTVRMGGGGYTF
TRBJ2-1 TRBV7-8 14 . . TGTGCCAGCAGCCCCCGGGGGTCGGCGGAGACCCAGTTCTTC CASSPRGSAETQFF
TRBJ2-6 TRBV12-3/TRBV12-4 15 . . TGTGCCAGCACCGTCGGGTTTTCTGGGGCCAACGTCCTGACTTTC CASTVGFSGANVLTF
TRBJ2-1 TRBV12-3/TRBV12-4 15 . once TGTGCCAGCATCTTGGCTACGGACCCCCCCGGGACCCAGTTCTTC CASILATDPPGTQFF
TRBJ1-1 TRBV6-5 13 . few TGTGCCAGCAGAACAACCCCGACCTATGAAGCTTTCTTT CASRTTPTYEAFF
TRBJ2-7 TRBV5-1 16 TRBD1 . TGCGCCAGCAGCTTGCGAGTCGGACAGGGCGGAAGCGAGCAGTACTTC CASSLRVGQGGSEQYF
TRBJ2-5 TRBV14 14 TRBD2 . TGTGCCAGCAGGGCAAGCGGGGGCGCGGGGACCCAGTACTTC CASRASGGAGTQYF
TRBJ2-4 TRBV12-3/TRBV12-4 14 TRBD2 . TGTGCCAGCGGATCGAGGGGAGGGCGTTACATTCAGTACTTC CASGSRGGRYIQYF
TRBJ2-1 TRBV2 17 . . TGTGCCAGCAGCGAATTAATAGCTAGCTTATTTGGTAATGAGCAGTTCTTC CASSELIASLFGNEQFF
TRBJ1-2 TRBV7-9 12 . . TGTGCCAGCAGCGCTAACAGGGACGGCTACACCTTC CASSANRDGYTF
TRBJ2-5 TRBV7-2 14 TRBD1 . TGTGCCAGCATTACAGGGGCTGGGACGGAGACCCAGTACTTC CASITGAGTETQYF
TRBJ2-1 TRBV4-3 16 TRBD1 . TGCGCCAGCAGTCAAGGGCACAGGGGATCCTACAATGAGCAGTTCTTC CASSQGHRGSYNEQFF
TRBJ1-1 TRBV7-8 15 . few TGTGCCAGCAGCTTATTTGAACATATGAACACTGAAGCTTTCTTT CASSLFEHMNTEAFF
TRBJ2-7 TRBV6-5 14 TRBD1 . TGTGCCAGCAGTCGATGGGACAGCCCTTACGAGCAGTACTTC CASSRWDSPYEQYF
TRBJ1-5 TRBV15 14 TRBD1 . TGTGCCACCAGCAGGGAAGGACAGGGGCAGCCCCAGCATTTT CATSREGQGQPQHF